These T cell receptor beta chains were read from a single sample in a study of lymphopenia after photon versus proton radiotherapy. TCRdb's table, derived via immunoSEQ multiplex PCR, lists solely in-frame clones and lacks some. The top ten clones hold 9.5% to 15% of a sample with approximately 70,000 clones, about 90% of them seen once. Sequencing used peripheral blood, obtained from a patient treated with proton-based radiotherapy. All receptors come from an elderly man with esophageal cancer. Both conserved end residues are trimmed from each CDR3.

>TRBV4-3
ASSQDLAAHYEQY
>TRBV18
ASSAGQGTNQPQH
>TRBV6-1
ASSELVVSGGNQPQH
>TRBV4-1
ASSQDGAIQPQH
>TRBV4-3
ASSQEGAEHRGAV
>TRBV9
ASSVMAGEADTQY
>TRBV6-1
ASSEVPTGNQPQH
>TRBV5-6
ASSLRGGWETQY
>TRBV29-1
SVGGGSGYEQY
>TRBV30
AWSLYLSGANVLT
>TRBV5-8
ASSLRGRNEQY
>TRBV19
ASSKVAGAGNEQF
>TRBV5-1
ASSLEWRRPEAF
>TRBV27
ASSQGSNQPQH
>TRBV2
ASSGTRDRVSNSPLH
>TRBV7-8
ASSLQWGAGTDTQY